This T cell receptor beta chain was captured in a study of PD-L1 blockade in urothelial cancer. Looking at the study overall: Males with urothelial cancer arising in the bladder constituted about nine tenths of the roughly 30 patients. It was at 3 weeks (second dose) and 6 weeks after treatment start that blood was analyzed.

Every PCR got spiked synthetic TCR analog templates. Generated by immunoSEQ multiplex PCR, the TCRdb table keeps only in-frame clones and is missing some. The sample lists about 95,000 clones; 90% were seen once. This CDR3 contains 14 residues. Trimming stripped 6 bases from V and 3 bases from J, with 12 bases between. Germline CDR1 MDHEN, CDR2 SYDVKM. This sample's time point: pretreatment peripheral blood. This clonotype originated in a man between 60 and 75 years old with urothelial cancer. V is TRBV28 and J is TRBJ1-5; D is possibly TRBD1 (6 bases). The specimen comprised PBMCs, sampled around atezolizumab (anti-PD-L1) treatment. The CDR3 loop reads CASRGTYNNQPQHF. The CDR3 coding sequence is TGTGCCAGCAGGGGGACATATAACAATCAGCCCCAGCATTTT.